Listed here is a single T cell receptor beta chain. This sample is part of a study of blood T cell repertoires in COVID-19. Method: immunoSEQ multiplex PCR; TCRdb's copy keeps in-frame clones and lacks some. This repertoire shows just over 150,000 clones, roughly 85% found once; its top ten account for approximately 3.3%. The CDR3 has 14 amino acids. Trimming took 2 bases from V and 8 from J; bases not matched to a gene: 8. Germline assignment: CDR1 MNHNS and CDR2 SASEGT. The chain joins TRBV6-1 to TRBJ1-2; 7 positions agree with TRBD1. Sequences were obtained from peripheral blood. This TCR was sampled from a human donor with acute or convalescent COVID-19. The donor label of this sample is uncertain. The CDR3 sequence: CASSERTGPLGYTF. The CDR3 bases are TGTGCCAGCAGTGAAAGGACAGGTCCACTGGGCTACACCTTC.